This T cell receptor (beta chain) was observed in a study of blood T cell repertoires in COVID-19. The wider study: Acute and convalescent COVID-19 samples came from the United States, Italy and Spain.

Source study methods: Amplification with reference gene primers provided the estimates of nucleated cell counts. Clones were read by immunoSEQ multiplex PCR, and TCRdb kept only the in-frame ones, dropping some. V, J and clone size reflect that table, while D and trimming were determined from the DNA. The profile shows roughly 220,000 clones, around 86% of them singletons. The CDR3 consists of 18 residues. Germline-derived CDR1 and CDR2 are GTSNPN and SVGIG (reference sequence). The germline V and J ends were trimmed by 0 bases and 2 bases, with 20 bases remaining between them. Material for sequencing was peripheral blood. The receptor was derived from a man aged 25-45 years who had recovered from COVID-19. This chain links TRBV30 with TRBJ1-3; the D is unclear. Written as DNA, the CDR3 is TGTGCCTGGAGTGTATCCCCGTCCACAGTTATTGCTGGAAACACCATATATTTT. The encoded protein is CAWSVSPSTVIAGNTIYF.